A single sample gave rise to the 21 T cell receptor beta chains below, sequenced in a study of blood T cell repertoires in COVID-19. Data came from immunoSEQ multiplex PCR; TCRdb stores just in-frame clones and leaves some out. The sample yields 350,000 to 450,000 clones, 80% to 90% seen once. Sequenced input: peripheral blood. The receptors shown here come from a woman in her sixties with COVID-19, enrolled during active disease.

The CDR3 loop reads CASSPSAGYEQYF. Here the CDR3 DNA reads TGTGCCAGCAGCCCGAGTGCAGGTTACGAGCAGTACTTC. The chain couples TRBV7-2 to TRBJ2-7; no clear D. V was clipped by 5 bases and J by 4 bases, with 12 bases between them. Germline CDR1 reads SGHTA; CDR2 reads FQGNSA. The CDR3 runs 13 residues. The full variable domain, completed using reference TRBV7-2 and TRBJ2-7, is GAGVSQSPSNKVTEKGKDVELRCDPISGHTALYWYRQSLGQGLEFLIYFQGNSAPDKSGLPSDRFSAERTGGSVSTLTIQRTQQEDSAVYLCASSPSAGYEQYFGPGTRLTVT.

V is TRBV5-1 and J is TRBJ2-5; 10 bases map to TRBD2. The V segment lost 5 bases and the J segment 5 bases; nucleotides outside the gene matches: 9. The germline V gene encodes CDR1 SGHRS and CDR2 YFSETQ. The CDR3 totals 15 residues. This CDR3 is CASRVAGGFVETQYF. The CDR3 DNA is TGCGCCAGCAGGGTAGCGGGGGGTTTTGTGGAGACCCAGTACTTC.

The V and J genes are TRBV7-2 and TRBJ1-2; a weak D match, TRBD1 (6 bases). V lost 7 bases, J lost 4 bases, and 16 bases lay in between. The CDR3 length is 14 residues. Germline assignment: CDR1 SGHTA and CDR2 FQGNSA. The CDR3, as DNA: TGTGCCAGCAACACAGACCGAGGGGGCTATGGCTACACCTTC. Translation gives CASNTDRGGYGYTF. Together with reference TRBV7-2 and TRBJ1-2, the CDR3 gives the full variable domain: GAGVSQSPSNKVTEKGKDVELRCDPISGHTALYWYRQSLGQGLEFLIYFQGNSAPDKSGLPSDRFSAERTGGSVSTLTIQRTQQEDSAVYLCASNTDRGGYGYTFGSGTRLTVV.

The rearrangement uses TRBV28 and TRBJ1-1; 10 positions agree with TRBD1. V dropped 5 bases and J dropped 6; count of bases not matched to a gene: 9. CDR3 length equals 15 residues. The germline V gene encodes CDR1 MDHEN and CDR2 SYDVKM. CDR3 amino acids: CASSTLTGGVAEAFF. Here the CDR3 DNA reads TGTGCCAGCAGTACCCTGACAGGGGGCGTCGCTGAAGCTTTCTTT. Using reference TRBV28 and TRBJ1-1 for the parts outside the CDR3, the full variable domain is DVKVTQSSRYLVKRTGEKVFLECVQDMDHENMFWYRQDPGLGLRLIYFSYDVKMKEKGDIPEGYSVSREKKERFSLILESASTNQTSMYLCASSTLTGGVAEAFFGQGTRLTVV.

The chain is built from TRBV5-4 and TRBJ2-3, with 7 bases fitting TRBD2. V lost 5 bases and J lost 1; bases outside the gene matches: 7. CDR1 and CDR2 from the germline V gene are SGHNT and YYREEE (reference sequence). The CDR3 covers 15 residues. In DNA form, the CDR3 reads TGTGCCAGCAGGCCGGGGGGACGGGGCACAGATACGCAGTATTTT. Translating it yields CASRPGGRGTDTQYF.

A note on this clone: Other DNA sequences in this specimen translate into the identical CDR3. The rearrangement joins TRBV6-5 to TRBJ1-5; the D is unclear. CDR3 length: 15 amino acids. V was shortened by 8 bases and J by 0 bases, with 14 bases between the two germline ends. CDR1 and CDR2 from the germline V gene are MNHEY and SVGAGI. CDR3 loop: CASRRTAYSNQPQHF. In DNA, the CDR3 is TGTGCCAGCCGCCGGACTGCCTATAGCAATCAGCCCCAGCATTTT.

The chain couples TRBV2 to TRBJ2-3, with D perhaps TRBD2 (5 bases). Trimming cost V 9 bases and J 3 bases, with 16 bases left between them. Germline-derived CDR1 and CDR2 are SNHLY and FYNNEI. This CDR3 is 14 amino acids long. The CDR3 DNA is TGTGCCAGTGGAGGACTTCCAGGAACAGATACGCAGTATTTT. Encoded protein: CASGGLPGTDTQYF.

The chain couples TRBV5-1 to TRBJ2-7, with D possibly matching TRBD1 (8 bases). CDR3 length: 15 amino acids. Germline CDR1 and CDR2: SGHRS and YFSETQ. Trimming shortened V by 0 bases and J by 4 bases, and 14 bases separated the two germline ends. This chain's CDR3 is CASSLVQGGLYEQYF. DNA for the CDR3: TGCGCCAGCAGCTTGGTACAGGGGGGGTTGTACGAGCAGTACTTC.

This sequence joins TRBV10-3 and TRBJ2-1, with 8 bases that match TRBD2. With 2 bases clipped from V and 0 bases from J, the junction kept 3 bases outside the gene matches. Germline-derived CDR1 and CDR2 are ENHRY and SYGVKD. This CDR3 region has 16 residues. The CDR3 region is CAISEAAGGSYNEQFF. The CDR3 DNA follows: TGTGCCATCAGTGAGGCGGCGGGGGGCTCCTACAATGAGCAGTTCTTC.

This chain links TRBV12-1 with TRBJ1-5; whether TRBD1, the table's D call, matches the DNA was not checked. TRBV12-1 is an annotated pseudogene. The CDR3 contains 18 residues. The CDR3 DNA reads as TGTGCCAGCAGCCTTGGGGGACAGGGCAATGATAGCAATCAGCCCCAGCATTTT. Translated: CASSLGGQGNDSNQPQHF.

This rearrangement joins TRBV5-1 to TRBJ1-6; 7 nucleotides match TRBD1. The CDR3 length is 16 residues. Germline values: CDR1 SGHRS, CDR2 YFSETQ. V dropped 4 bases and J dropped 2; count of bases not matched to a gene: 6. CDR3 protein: CASSVTGDTYNSPLHF. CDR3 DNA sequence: TGCGCCAGCAGCGTAACAGGGGACACCTATAATTCACCCCTCCACTTT.

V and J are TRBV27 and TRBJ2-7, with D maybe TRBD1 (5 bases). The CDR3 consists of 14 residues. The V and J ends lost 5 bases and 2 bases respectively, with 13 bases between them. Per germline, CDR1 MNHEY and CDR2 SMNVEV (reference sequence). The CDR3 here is CASSPPGYPYEQYF. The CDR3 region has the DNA TGTGCCAGCAGTCCCCCAGGGTACCCCTACGAGCAGTACTTC.

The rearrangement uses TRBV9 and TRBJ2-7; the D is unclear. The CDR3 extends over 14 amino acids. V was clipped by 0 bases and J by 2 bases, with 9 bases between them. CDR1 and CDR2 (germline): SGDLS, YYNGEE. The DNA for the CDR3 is TGTGCCAGCAGCGTAGCTCCAGGCCCCTACGAGCAGTACTTC. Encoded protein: CASSVAPGPYEQYF. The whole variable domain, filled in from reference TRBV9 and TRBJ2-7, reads DSGVTQTPKHLITATGQRVTLRCSPRSGDLSVYWYQQSLDQGLQFLIQYYNGEERAKGNILERFSAQQFPDLHSELNLSSLELGDSALYFCASSVAPGPYEQYFGPGTRLTVT.

The CDR3 loop is CASSVGSGVTDTQYF. CDR3 coding DNA: TGTGCCAGCAGCGTAGGAAGCGGGGTAACAGATACGCAGTATTTT. This sequence joins TRBV9 and TRBJ2-3, with 7 nucleotides matching TRBD2. V was pared by 0 bases and J by 3 bases, with 4 bases of the junction left unmatched. The germline V gene encodes CDR1 SGDLS and CDR2 YYNGEE. The CDR3 runs to 15 residues.

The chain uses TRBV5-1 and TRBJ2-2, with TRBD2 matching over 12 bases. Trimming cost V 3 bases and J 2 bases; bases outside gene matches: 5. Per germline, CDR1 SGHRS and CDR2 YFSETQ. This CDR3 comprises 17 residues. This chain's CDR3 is CASSYGTSGFNTGELFF. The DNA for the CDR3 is TGCGCCAGCAGCTACGGGACTAGCGGGTTTAACACCGGGGAGCTGTTTTTT.

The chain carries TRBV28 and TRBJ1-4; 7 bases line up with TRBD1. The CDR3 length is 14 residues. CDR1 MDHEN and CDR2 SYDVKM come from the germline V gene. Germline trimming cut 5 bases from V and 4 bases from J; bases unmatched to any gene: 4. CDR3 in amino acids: CASSLRGYNEKLFF. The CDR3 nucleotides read TGTGCCAGCAGTCTCAGGGGGTATAATGAAAAACTGTTTTTT.

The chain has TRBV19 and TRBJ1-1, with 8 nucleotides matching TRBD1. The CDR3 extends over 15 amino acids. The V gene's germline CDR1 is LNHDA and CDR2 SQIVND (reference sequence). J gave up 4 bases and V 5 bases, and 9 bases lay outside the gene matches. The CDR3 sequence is CASSGTGTVPTEAFF. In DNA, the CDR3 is TGTGCCAGTAGTGGGACAGGCACCGTCCCCACTGAAGCTTTCTTT.

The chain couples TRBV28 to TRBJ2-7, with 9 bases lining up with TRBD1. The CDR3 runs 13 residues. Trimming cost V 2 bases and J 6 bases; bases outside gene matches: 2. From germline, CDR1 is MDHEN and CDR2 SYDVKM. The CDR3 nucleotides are TGTGCCAGCAGTTTACTGGACAGGGGCGAGCAGTACTTC. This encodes CASSLLDRGEQYF.

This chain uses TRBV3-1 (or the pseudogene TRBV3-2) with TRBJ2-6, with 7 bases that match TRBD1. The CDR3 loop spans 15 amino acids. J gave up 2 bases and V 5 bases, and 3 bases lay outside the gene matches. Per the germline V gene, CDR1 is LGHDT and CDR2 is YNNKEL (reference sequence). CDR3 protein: CASSEGAAGANVLTF. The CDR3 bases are TGTGCCAGCAGCGAGGGGGCAGCTGGGGCCAACGTCCTGACTTTC.

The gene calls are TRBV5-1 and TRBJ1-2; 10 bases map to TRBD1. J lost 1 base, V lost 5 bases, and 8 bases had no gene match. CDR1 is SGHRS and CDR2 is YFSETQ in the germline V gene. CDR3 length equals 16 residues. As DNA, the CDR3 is TGCGCCAGCAGGAAAGGACAGGGGGAAGTTAACTATGGCTACACCTTC. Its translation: CASRKGQGEVNYGYTF.

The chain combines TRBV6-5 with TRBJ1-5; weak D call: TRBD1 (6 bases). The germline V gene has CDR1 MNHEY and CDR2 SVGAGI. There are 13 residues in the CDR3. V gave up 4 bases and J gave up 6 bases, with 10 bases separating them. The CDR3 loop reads CASSLQGAQPQHF. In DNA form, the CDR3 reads TGTGCCAGCAGTTTACAGGGAGCTCAGCCCCAGCATTTT.